These 12 T cell receptor beta chains share one sample of origin, sequenced in a study of identical twins. TCRdb processed the 5' RACE reads anew with MiXCR; each CDR3 protein has one entry. The data contain about 690,000 distinct CDR3 sequences, 5.5% to 7.5% of them singletons. Sequenced input: naive T cells sorted from blood. The receptors stem from a young man in good health.

This clonotype was observed at least ten times. The chain couples TRBV21-1 to TRBJ1-5. TRBV21-1 is listed as a pseudogene. The CDR3 contains 11 residues. In nucleotides, the CDR3 is TGTGCCATTCCGTCCAATCAGCCCCAGCATTTT. Protein product: CAIPSNQPQHF.

This clonotype showed up many times. The chain recombines TRBV7-7 with TRBJ2-5; D uncertain. From germline, CDR1 is SSHAT and CDR2 FNYEAQ (reference sequence). V dropped 1 base and J dropped 1 base, with 7 bases sitting between them. The CDR3 consists of 14 residues. As DNA, the CDR3 is TGTGCCAGCAGCTTAGGGCTCGGCCAAGAGACCCAGTACTTC. This translates into CASSLGLGQETQYF.

This chain links TRBV27 with TRBJ2-5; D call uncertain. Germline lookup yields CDR1 MNHEY and CDR2 SMNVEV (reference sequence). This CDR3 region has 15 residues. V lost 8 bases, J lost 3 bases, and 19 bases lay in between. CDR3 DNA sequence: TGTGCCAGCGGCGACGGCCAGCCGAAAGAAGAGACCCAGTACTTC. Translated, it gives CASGDGQPKEETQYF.

This clonotype has at least ten counts. As DNA, the CDR3 is TGTGCCACAGGGCGTCCTGAGAACAATGAGCAGTTCTTC. Protein product: CATGRPENNEQFF. The chain combines TRBV12-3 or TRBV12-4 with TRBJ2-1, with a possible D match to TRBD1 (5 bases). V was shortened by 10 bases and J by 5 bases, with 15 bases between the two germline ends. This CDR3 is 13 amino acids long.

This clonotype showed up many times. The rearrangement links TRBV6-5 to TRBJ2-3; D remains ambiguous. V shed 2 bases and J shed 3 bases, with 9 bases lying between them. The CDR3 is made up of 14 amino acids. The V gene's germline CDR1 is MNHEY and CDR2 SVGAGI. CDR3 region: CASSYLTGTDTQYF. The CDR3 DNA is TGTGCCAGCAGTTACCTGACTGGTACAGATACGCAGTATTTT.

This clonotype was recorded many times. V is TRBV7-7 and J is TRBJ2-3; 7 nucleotides line up with TRBD1. Germline V gene lookup returns CDR1 SSHAT and CDR2 FNYEAQ (reference sequence). The CDR3 sequence is 14 residues long. V was clipped by 5 bases and J by 5 bases; unmatched bases: 7. The CDR3 protein is CASSADRVGDTQYF. The CDR3 region has the DNA TGTGCCAGCAGCGCAGACAGGGTTGGAGATACGCAGTATTTT.

CDR3 sequence (DNA): TGTGCCAGCAGTTACTCCGGGCTGCGTTCCTACAATGAGCAGTTCTTC. Translated: CASSYSGLRSYNEQFF. The chain recombines TRBV6-5 with TRBJ2-1; D uncertain. V dropped 0 bases and J dropped 1 base, with 10 bases sitting between them. Per the germline V gene, CDR1 is MNHEY and CDR2 is SVGAGI. This CDR3 is 16 amino acids long.

Details on this clonotype: A read error is possible here, since a much larger clone lies one base away. The chain employs TRBV20-1 and TRBJ1-4, with 7 bases aligning to TRBD1. Unmatched junction bases numbered 6, after V lost 4 bases and J lost 7 bases. In germline, CDR1 is DFQATT, CDR2 SNEGSKA (reference sequence). This CDR3 is built from 13 residues. The DNA of the CDR3 is TGCAGTGCTAAAAGACAGGGAGGTGAAAAACTGTTTTTT. Translation gives CSAKRQGGEKLFF.

This chain links TRBV20-1 with TRBJ2-2; 7 bases are a match to TRBD2. The CDR3 is 13 residues long. V dropped 3 bases and J dropped 4; count of bases not matched to a gene: 2. CDR1 is DFQATT, CDR2 SNEGSKA, per germline (reference sequence). CDR3 residues: CSARAGVTGELFF. The DNA for the CDR3 is TGCAGTGCTAGGGCGGGAGTCACCGGGGAGCTGTTTTTT.

The table lists this clonotype with many counts. The rearrangement uses TRBV5-1 and TRBJ2-3, with D unresolved. Per germline, CDR1 SGHRS and CDR2 YFSETQ. CDR3 length equals 15 residues. V lost 2 bases, J lost 2 bases, and 12 bases lay in between. The CDR3 sequence: CASSFPPVDTDTQYF. For the CDR3, the DNA is TGCGCCAGCAGCTTCCCACCGGTGGACACAGATACGCAGTATTTT.

The chain is built from TRBV11-2 and TRBJ2-3; D gene ambiguous. The V gene lost 2 bases and the J gene lost 3 bases, with 12 bases spanning the gap. The CDR3 has 15 amino acids. Germline assignment: CDR1 SGHAT and CDR2 FQNNGV. In DNA form, the CDR3 reads TGTGCCAGCAGCTTACCTAGAATAGGTACAGATACGCAGTATTTT. Translated: CASSLPRIGTDTQYF. The full variable domain, its missing parts supplied by reference TRBV11-2 and TRBJ2-3, is EAGVAQSPRYKIIEKRQSVAFWCNPISGHATLYWYQQILGQGPKLLIQFQNNGVVDDSQLPKDRFSAERLKGVDSTLKIQPAKLEDSAVYLCASSLPRIGTDTQYFGPGTRLTVL.

This chain links TRBV6-5 with TRBJ2-1, with a weak D call TRBD2 (5 bases). Germline values: CDR1 MNHEY, CDR2 SVGAGI. Trimming removed 0 bases at V and 2 bases at J, with 14 bases between. This CDR3 comprises 17 residues. The CDR3 coding sequence is TGTGCCAGCAGTTACTCGCCGAGCGGAAGGACCTACAATGAGCAGTTCTTC. As protein: CASSYSPSGRTYNEQFF.